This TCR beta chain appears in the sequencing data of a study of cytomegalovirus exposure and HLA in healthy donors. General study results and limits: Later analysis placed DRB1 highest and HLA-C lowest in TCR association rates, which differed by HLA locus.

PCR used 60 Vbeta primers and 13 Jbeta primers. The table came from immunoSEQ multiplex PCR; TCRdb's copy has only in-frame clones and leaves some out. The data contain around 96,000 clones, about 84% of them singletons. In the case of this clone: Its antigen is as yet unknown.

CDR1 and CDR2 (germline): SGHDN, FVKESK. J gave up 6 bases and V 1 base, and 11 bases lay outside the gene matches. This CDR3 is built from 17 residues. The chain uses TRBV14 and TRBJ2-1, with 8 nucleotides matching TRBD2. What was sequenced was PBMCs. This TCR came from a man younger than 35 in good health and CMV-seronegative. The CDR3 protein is CASSQGPWSGGLNEQFF. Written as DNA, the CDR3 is TGTGCCAGCAGCCAAGGGCCCTGGAGCGGGGGACTCAATGAGCAGTTCTTC.